The 12 T cell receptor beta chains reported below all come from one sample, sequenced in a study of cytomegalovirus exposure and HLA in healthy donors. Primers for the PCR totalled 60 Vbeta and 13 Jbeta. Produced via immunoSEQ multiplex PCR; TCRdb's table is partial and in-frame only. This table has under 140,000 clones, over 60% appearing once. The material sequenced was PBMCs. Receptor source: an older woman in good health and CMV-seropositive.

This clone showed up just a few times. The chain joins TRBV6-5 to TRBJ2-7; TRBD1 matches at 7 bases. CDR3 size: 14 residues. V trimming: 6 bases; J trimming: 4 bases; junction bases outside the gene matches: 9. The germline V gene encodes CDR1 MNHEY and CDR2 SVGAGI. The CDR3 DNA is TGTGCCAGCAGCTACGACAGGGAAGGGTACGAGCAGTACTTC. Translated, it gives CASSYDREGYEQYF.

The rearrangement links TRBV7-9 to TRBJ2-2; a possible D gene is TRBD2 (6 bases). Trimming removed 5 bases from V and 4 bases from J, with 17 bases in between. CDR3 size: 16 residues. CDR1 SEHNR and CDR2 FQNEAQ come from the germline V gene (reference sequence). The CDR3 loop is CASSRRLGRGTGELFF. The CDR3 DNA sequence: TGTGCCAGCAGCCGCCGACTAGGTCGGGGCACCGGGGAGCTGTTTTTT.

V is TRBV2 and J is TRBJ2-1, with 14 bases matching TRBD2. Trimming removed 6 bases from V and 5 bases from J; junction bases left unmatched: 3. Germline V gene sequence: CDR1 SNHLY, CDR2 FYNNEI. The CDR3 has 15 amino acids. The CDR3 DNA reads TGTGCCAGCAGAAGACTAGCGGGAGGGGACAATGAGCAGTTCTTC. Translation: CASRRLAGGDNEQFF.

This chain links TRBV5-4 with TRBJ2-7; 10 bases are shared with TRBD2. This CDR3 comprises 18 residues. V lost 0 bases, J lost 7 bases, and 16 bases stayed unmatched. Germline loops: CDR1 SGHNT, CDR2 YYREEE (reference sequence). The CDR3 region has the DNA TGTGCCAGCAGCTTGGGGTCACCTCGACTAGCGGGTGGTGTGGAGCAGTACTTC. Translated, it gives CASSLGSPRLAGGVEQYF. Full variable domain (remainder filled in from reference TRBV5-4 and TRBJ2-7): ETGVTQSPTHLIKTRGQQVTLRCSSQSGHNTVSWYQQALGQGPQFIFQYYREEENGRGNFPPRFSGLQFPNYSSELNVNALELDDSALYLCASSLGSPRLAGGVEQYFGPGTRLTVT.

This sequence joins TRBV6-1 and TRBJ2-2; 8 bases are a match to TRBD1. After removal of 3 bases from V and 6 bases from J, the junction contained 9 bases not matched to a gene. The CDR3 contains 16 residues. CDR1 is MNHNS, CDR2 SASEGT, per germline. The CDR3 region has the DNA TGTGCCAGCAGTGACCTCCCGGGACAGGCCCCCGGGGAGCTGTTTTTT. Amino acid sequence: CASSDLPGQAPGELFF.

The chain employs TRBV27 and TRBJ2-5, with 8 bases matching TRBD2. The DNA end favors TRBJ2-7, so the J call may be wrong. Germline V gene data show CDR1 as MNHEY and CDR2 as SMNVEV (reference sequence). The CDR3 totals 14 residues. CDR3 nucleotide sequence: TGTGCCAGCAGTTTACGGGAGGGGTACTACGAGCAGTACTTC. Protein product: CASSLREGYYEQYF.

The CDR3 DNA is TGTGCCAGCAGCTTAGCGTCTGCAGGGGGAACTCAGCCCCAGCATTTT. Protein product: CASSLASAGGTQPQHF. The V gene is TRBV11-1, the J gene TRBJ1-5; TRBD1 aligns across 7 bases. With V trimmed by 0 bases and J by 6 bases, 8 bases remained unmatched. Germline V CDR1 and CDR2: SGHAT, FQDESV (reference sequence). The CDR3 has 16 residues. Variable domain in full (rest from reference TRBV11-1 and TRBJ1-5): EAEVAQSPRYKITEKSQAVAFWCDPISGHATLYWYRQILGQGPELLVQFQDESVVDDSQLPKDRFSAERLKGVDSTLKIQPAELGDSAMYLCASSLASAGGTQPQHFGDGTRLSIL.

V is TRBV11-1 and J is TRBJ2-7; TRBD2 is a possible D gene (6 bases). V shed 3 bases and J shed 3 bases, with 24 bases lying between them. Germline CDR1 reads SGHAT; CDR2 reads FQDESV (reference sequence). The CDR3 runs to 18 residues. CDR3 loop: CASSFVNPSGLLRYEQYF. CDR3 coding DNA: TGTGCCAGCAGCTTTGTTAACCCCTCGGGACTTCTTCGCTACGAGCAGTACTTC. Drawing the rest from reference TRBV11-1 and TRBJ2-7, the complete variable domain is EAEVAQSPRYKITEKSQAVAFWCDPISGHATLYWYRQILGQGPELLVQFQDESVVDDSQLPKDRFSAERLKGVDSTLKIQPAELGDSAMYLCASSFVNPSGLLRYEQYFGPGTRLTVT.

The V gene is TRBV4-2, the J gene TRBJ2-1, with TRBD2 identical over 10 bases. The CDR3 runs to 16 residues. Per germline, CDR1 LGHNA and CDR2 YNFKEQ. V was clipped by 0 bases and J by 9 bases; unmatched bases: 8. The CDR3 sequence: CASSQDPLAGVAEQFF. CDR3 nucleotides: TGTGCCAGCAGCCAAGATCCGCTAGCGGGAGTGGCTGAGCAGTTCTTC.

V and J are TRBV5-1 and TRBJ2-5, with 8 positions matching TRBD2. Germline loops: CDR1 SGHRS, CDR2 YFSETQ. V trimming: 4 bases; J trimming: 5 bases; junction bases outside the gene matches: 10. CDR3 length: 15 amino acids. The CDR3 DNA reads TGCGCCAGCAGCGTCGGTCGGACTAGCCTGGAGACCCAGTACTTC. As protein: CASSVGRTSLETQYF.

The J gene is TRBJ2-3, the V gene TRBV11-2, with 10 positions matching TRBD1. Germline CDR1 is SGHAT and CDR2 is FQNNGV. Losses at the gene ends were 2 bases for V and 12 bases for J; bases not matched to a gene: 5. The CDR3 has 13 residues. The CDR3 DNA reads as TGTGCCAGCAGCTTAATCGGGACAGGGGTTCAGTATTTT. Its protein product is CASSLIGTGVQYF. The whole variable domain, filled in from reference TRBV11-2 and TRBJ2-3, reads EAGVAQSPRYKIIEKRQSVAFWCNPISGHATLYWYQQILGQGPKLLIQFQNNGVVDDSQLPKDRFSAERLKGVDSTLKIQPAKLEDSAVYLCASSLIGTGVQYFGPGTRLTVL.

This rearrangement joins TRBV5-4 to TRBJ2-3; D might be TRBD1 (6 bases). V gave up 4 bases and J gave up 13 bases, with 13 bases separating them. Germline V gene data show CDR1 as SGHNT and CDR2 as YYREEE (reference sequence). This CDR3 comprises 11 residues. The CDR3 region is CASSQQGMEYF. CDR3 coding DNA: TGTGCCAGCAGCCAACAGGGTATGGAGTATTTT. The complete variable domain, with remaining parts taken from reference TRBV5-4 and TRBJ2-3, reads ETGVTQSPTHLIKTRGQQVTLRCSSQSGHNTVSWYQQALGQGPQFIFQYYREEENGRGNFPPRFSGLQFPNYSSELNVNALELDDSALYLCASSQQGMEYFGPGTRLTVL.